The 28 T cell receptor beta chains in this list originate from one sample, sequenced in a study of shared clonotypes between healthy human individuals. Assay: immunoSEQ multiplex PCR; the TCRdb copy retains only in-frame clones and omits some. The data contain over 2 million clones, over 85% of them singletons. The naive CD8 subset, CD45RO-negative cells positively selected for CCR7, excluded terminally differentiated effector memory CD45RA+ cells. Sequencing was carried out using naive CD8+ T cells sorted from blood. Receptors were obtained from a man aged 18 to 30 in good health.

The gene calls are TRBV10-2 and TRBJ1-2, with a possible D match to TRBD1 (6 bases). The CDR3 is 14 residues long. Trimming shortened V by 6 bases and J by 0 bases, and 11 bases separated the two germline ends. Looked up from germline, CDR1 is WSHSY and CDR2 is SAAADI. CDR3 sequence: CASRLEGANYGYTF. CDR3 nucleotides: TGCGCCAGCAGACTGGAGGGGGCTAACTATGGCTACACCTTC.

CDR3 in DNA: TGTGCCAGCAGTTACTCCAGGGGGCCCATCTATGGCTACACCTTC. Translated: CASSYSRGPIYGYTF. The chain combines TRBV6-6 with TRBJ1-2; 8 bases agree with TRBD1. Germline V gene sequence: CDR1 MNHNY, CDR2 SVGAGI (reference sequence). CDR3 size: 15 residues. The V segment lost 0 bases and the J segment 4 bases; nucleotides outside the gene matches: 4.

The chain is built from TRBV19 and TRBJ1-4; TRBD1 is a possible D gene (6 bases). V lost 5 bases, J lost 8 bases, and 18 bases lay in between. The CDR3 loop spans 15 amino acids. Germline V gene sequence: CDR1 LNHDA, CDR2 SQIVND (reference sequence). The CDR3 nucleotides are TGTGCCAGTAGTGGATCCGGGACAATCGAGGAAAAACTGTTTTTT. Translation gives CASSGSGTIEEKLFF.

The V call is TRBV27, the J call TRBJ1-3; D unresolved. The CDR3 loop spans 12 amino acids. In germline, CDR1 is MNHEY, CDR2 SMNVEV (reference sequence). Trimming pared 6 bases from V and 3 bases from J, leaving 6 bases between. CDR3: CASRTGGNTIYF. The DNA of the CDR3 is TGTGCCAGCAGGACTGGTGGAAACACCATATATTTT.

This chain uses TRBV5-6 with TRBJ2-7; possible D gene TRBD2, 6 bases. Per germline, CDR1 SGHDT and CDR2 YYEEEE. Trimming cost V 3 bases and J 3 bases, with 13 bases left between them. The CDR3 has 14 amino acids. The CDR3 nucleotides read TGTGCCAGCAGCTCGGGACTCTCAATCTACGAGCAGTACTTC. This encodes CASSSGLSIYEQYF.

J is TRBJ2-5 and V is TRBV7-2, with D perhaps TRBD1 or TRBD2 (5 bases each). This CDR3 is 13 amino acids long. The V end lost 2 bases, the J end lost 3 bases, and 7 bases lay between the germline ends. Germline V gene data show CDR1 as SGHTA and CDR2 as FQGNSA. CDR3 region: CASSLRGEETQYF. The CDR3 DNA sequence: TGTGCCAGCAGCTTACGAGGGGAAGAGACCCAGTACTTC. The full variable domain, its missing parts supplied by reference TRBV7-2 and TRBJ2-5, is GAGVSQSPSNKVTEKGKDVELRCDPISGHTALYWYRQSLGQGLEFLIYFQGNSAPDKSGLPSDRFSAERTGGSVSTLTIQRTQQEDSAVYLCASSLRGEETQYFGPGTRLLVL.

This sequence joins TRBV19 and TRBJ2-1, with D hard to call. V was trimmed by 4 bases and J by 5 bases, leaving 15 bases between them. Germline V gene data show CDR1 as LNHDA and CDR2 as SQIVND (reference sequence). The CDR3 extends over 15 amino acids. CDR3 DNA sequence: TGTGCCAGTAGTACCCGGCCGATCCACCACAATGAGCAGTTCTTC. Protein product: CASSTRPIHHNEQFF.

Of note for this clone: The limits of the CDR3 on the DNA are not certain, so only TCRdb's listed CDR3 is given. CDR3 sequence reads: CASSFAMGTGLSGEYF. V gene TRBV5-6 combines with J gene TRBJ2-7; the table gives TRBD1 as D, unverified against the DNA. The CDR3 is 16 residues long, ends included. Germline loops: CDR1 SGHDT, CDR2 YYEEEE.

The J gene is TRBJ1-4, the V gene TRBV7-9; TRBD1 matches 8 bases. CDR3 length equals 13 residues. Germline CDR1 reads SEHNR; CDR2 reads FQNEAQ (reference sequence). J was trimmed by 15 bases and V by 6 bases; bases with no gene match: 12. CDR3: CASSYSPDRVMFF. Written as DNA, the CDR3 is TGTGCCAGCAGTTACTCGCCGGACAGGGTAATGTTTTTT.

On this clone: Other nucleotide sequences in the sample specify the same CDR3. The genes are TRBV6-1 and TRBJ2-7, with D perhaps matching TRBD2 (5 bases). The ends were cut back, 1 base at V and 1 base at J, with 8 bases in the middle. This CDR3 is built from 14 residues. The germline CDR1 and CDR2 sequences are MNHNS and SASEGT. CDR3 loop: CASSEGRGSYEQYF. The DNA of the CDR3 is TGTGCCAGCAGTGAAGGTCGAGGGTCCTACGAGCAGTACTTC.

In its sample, this clone was seen once. The chain joins TRBV5-4 to TRBJ2-7; D is unclear. V gave up 2 bases and J gave up 3 bases, with 9 bases separating them. The germline gives CDR1 SGHNT, CDR2 YYREEE (reference sequence). The CDR3 is made up of 13 amino acids. The CDR3 region has the DNA TGTGCCAGCAGCTTCCGAGACGGCTACGAGCAGTACTTC. It encodes CASSFRDGYEQYF.

This rearrangement joins TRBV4-3 to TRBJ1-5, with a tentative D call TRBD1 (5 bases). The CDR3 has 15 amino acids. Germline values: CDR1 LGHNA, CDR2 YSLEER. Deletions cut 3 bases from V and 0 bases from J, with 9 bases between. Here the CDR3 DNA reads TGCGCCAGCAGCCAGGACATCTATAGCAATCAGCCCCAGCATTTT. Encoded protein: CASSQDIYSNQPQHF.

Remarks on this clone: One end of the junction does not line up with germline, which may come from a read error. The chain recombines TRBV29-1 with TRBJ2-7, with D maybe TRBD2 (5 bases). Germline-derived CDR1 and CDR2 are SQVTM and ANQGSEA. The CDR3 is 15 amino acids. The CDR3 nucleotides are TGCAGCGTTAAAGACGAGAGCGGAGTCGCCTACGAGCAGTACTTC. Encoded protein: CSVKDESGVAYEQYF.

The rearrangement joins TRBV28 to TRBJ2-7; TRBD1 aligns across 9 bases. CDR3 size: 16 residues. V was pared by 3 bases and J by 5 bases, with 11 bases of the junction left unmatched. CDR1 and CDR2 from the germline V gene are MDHEN and SYDVKM. For the CDR3, the DNA is TGTGCCAGCAGTTTCCCCAGGACAGGGGTCCTTCACGAGCAGTACTTC. Its protein product is CASSFPRTGVLHEQYF.

This clone has just one count. This same CDR3 is encoded by further DNA sequences in the sample. The chain recombines TRBV5-4 with TRBJ2-1; 11 positions match TRBD2. The CDR3 extends over 15 amino acids. Germline-derived CDR1 and CDR2 are SGHNT and YYREEE (reference sequence). The V gene end was trimmed by 4 bases and the J gene end by 3 bases; junction bases not matched to a gene: 3. CDR3 region: CASSPGLADYNEQFF. CDR3 sequence (DNA): TGTGCCAGCAGCCCGGGACTAGCGGACTACAATGAGCAGTTCTTC.

The chain joins TRBV7-2 to TRBJ2-7; 11 positions match TRBD2. J was trimmed by 2 bases and V by 1 base; bases with no gene match: 1. CDR1 and CDR2 from the germline V gene are SGHTA and FQGNSA. The CDR3 is made up of 15 amino acids. CDR3 loop: CASSLGLAGPYEQYF. As DNA, the CDR3 is TGTGCCAGCAGCTTAGGACTAGCGGGGCCCTACGAGCAGTACTTC. Supplemented by reference TRBV7-2 and TRBJ2-7, the full variable domain reads GAGVSQSPSNKVTEKGKDVELRCDPISGHTALYWYRQSLGQGLEFLIYFQGNSAPDKSGLPSDRFSAERTGGSVSTLTIQRTQQEDSAVYLCASSLGLAGPYEQYFGPGTRLTVT.

The rearrangement uses TRBV6-5 and TRBJ2-3, with 8 bases identical to TRBD2. V was clipped by 7 bases and J by 6 bases; unmatched bases: 6. This CDR3 has 13 residues. CDR1 MNHEY and CDR2 SVGAGI come from the germline V gene. The CDR3 DNA reads as TGTGCCAGCAACTACCCGGGAGGGGATACGCAGTATTTT. It translates to CASNYPGGDTQYF.

Comment on this clone: The same CDR3 arises from other DNA sequences in this sample as well. This chain joins TRBV11-2 and TRBJ1-5; 7 bases are shared with TRBD1. In germline, CDR1 is SGHAT, CDR2 FQNNGV. V was clipped by 0 bases and J by 7 bases; unmatched bases: 0. This CDR3 has 13 amino acids. The CDR3 DNA reads as TGTGCCAGCAGCTTAGACAGGGGGCAGCCCCAGCATTTT. Amino acids: CASSLDRGQPQHF.

This clone was recorded only once. The chain combines TRBV7-9 with TRBJ2-3; the D call may be TRBD1 or TRBD2 (5 bases each). The CDR3 is 16 residues long. The germline V and J ends were trimmed by 5 bases and 1 base, with 16 bases remaining between them. Germline V gene sequence: CDR1 SEHNR, CDR2 FQNEAQ (reference sequence). CDR3 coding DNA: TGTGCCAGCAGCCCGCCCCTTGGGGGACGCACAGATACGCAGTATTTT. This encodes CASSPPLGGRTDTQYF.

The count of this clone is one. The CDR3 spells CASSSRGGVANYGYTF. In DNA form, the CDR3 reads TGTGCCAGCAGTTCGCGTGGAGGGGTCGCTAACTATGGCTACACCTTC. The gene calls are TRBV6-6 and TRBJ1-2; possible D gene TRBD1, 5 bases. V was pared by 4 bases and J by 0 bases, with 15 bases between. Germline-derived CDR1 and CDR2 are MNHNY and SVGAGI (reference sequence). The CDR3 contains 16 residues.

The J gene is TRBJ2-7, the V gene TRBV7-9, with D perhaps matching TRBD1 (6 bases). Per germline, CDR1 SEHNR and CDR2 FQNEAQ (reference sequence). Between the trimmed V and J ends, which lost 5 bases and 0 bases, there was a span of 14 bases. This CDR3 region has 15 residues. CDR3 residues: CASSVWTAVSYEQYF. The CDR3 bases are TGTGCCAGCAGCGTCTGGACAGCGGTCTCCTACGAGCAGTACTTC.

This clone was detected only a few times. Other nucleotide sequences from this sample produce the same CDR3. This sequence joins TRBV11-2 and TRBJ2-3; no reliable D call. Germline values: CDR1 SGHAT, CDR2 FQNNGV. Trimming took 1 base from V and 5 from J, leaving 1 base between them. CDR3 length equals 11 residues. The CDR3 DNA reads as TGTGCCAGCAGCTTAGTAGATACGCAGTATTTT. Its protein product is CASSLVDTQYF.

CDR3 coding DNA: TGTGCCAGCAGCTCGGAGGGATCCTCCTACGAGCAGTACTTC. This translates into CASSSEGSSYEQYF. The chain recombines TRBV7-2 with TRBJ2-7; D is perhaps TRBD2 (6 bases). Germline CDR1 is SGHTA and CDR2 is FQGNSA. V was trimmed by 4 bases and J by 0 bases, leaving 10 bases between them. The CDR3 is 14 amino acids. Supplemented by reference TRBV7-2 and TRBJ2-7, the full variable domain reads GAGVSQSPSNKVTEKGKDVELRCDPISGHTALYWYRQSLGQGLEFLIYFQGNSAPDKSGLPSDRFSAERTGGSVSTLTIQRTQQEDSAVYLCASSSEGSSYEQYFGPGTRLTVT.

V is TRBV28 and J is TRBJ2-7; tentatively, D is TRBD2 (6 bases). The V gene lost 3 bases and the J gene lost 2 bases, with 11 bases spanning the gap. The CDR3 extends over 14 amino acids. The germline gives CDR1 MDHEN, CDR2 SYDVKM. Here the CDR3 reads CASSLGGATYEQYF. The CDR3 DNA sequence: TGTGCCAGCAGTTTGGGGGGTGCTACCTACGAGCAGTACTTC.

This rearrangement joins TRBV5-1 to TRBJ2-1, with D possibly matching TRBD2 (6 bases). This CDR3 is 16 amino acids long. The ends were cut back, 3 bases at V and 6 bases at J, with 19 bases in the middle. From germline, CDR1 is SGHRS and CDR2 YFSETQ. The CDR3 loop is CASSSDRDSPSNEQFF. The CDR3 bases are TGCGCCAGCAGCTCCGATCGGGACTCACCTTCCAATGAGCAGTTCTTC.

This clone was counted once. This chain links TRBV7-8 with TRBJ2-2, with a possible D match to TRBD2 (6 bases). The CDR3 loop spans 15 amino acids. V lost 1 base, J lost 7 bases, and 13 bases lay in between. Germline CDR1 and CDR2: SGHVS and FQNEAQ. Here the CDR3 reads CASSLEEGHIGELFF. In nucleotides, the CDR3 is TGTGCCAGCAGCTTAGAGGAGGGGCACATCGGGGAGCTGTTTTTT. Supplemented by reference TRBV7-8 and TRBJ2-2, the full variable domain reads GAGVSQSPRYKVAKRGQDVALRCDPISGHVSLFWYQQALGQGPEFLTYFQNEAQLDKSGLPSDRFFAERPEGSVSTLKIQRTQQEDSAVYLCASSLEEGHIGELFFGEGSRLTVL.

The chain couples TRBV6-5 to TRBJ2-5; 9 nucleotides match TRBD2. Germline CDR1 is MNHEY and CDR2 is SVGAGI. The CDR3 consists of 15 residues. V lost 6 bases and J lost 5; bases outside the gene matches: 10. CDR3 loop: CASSTGREGQETQYF. For the CDR3, the DNA is TGTGCCAGCAGCACGGGGCGGGAGGGCCAGGAGACCCAGTACTTC.

This chain joins TRBV7-9 and TRBJ2-7; no clear D. Germline values: CDR1 SEHNR, CDR2 FQNEAQ (reference sequence). The CDR3 totals 14 residues. The ends were cut back, 4 bases at V and 2 bases at J, with 12 bases in the middle. Here the CDR3 DNA reads TGTGCCAGCAGCTCTTACGGGTCGACCTACGAGCAGTACTTC. It encodes CASSSYGSTYEQYF.